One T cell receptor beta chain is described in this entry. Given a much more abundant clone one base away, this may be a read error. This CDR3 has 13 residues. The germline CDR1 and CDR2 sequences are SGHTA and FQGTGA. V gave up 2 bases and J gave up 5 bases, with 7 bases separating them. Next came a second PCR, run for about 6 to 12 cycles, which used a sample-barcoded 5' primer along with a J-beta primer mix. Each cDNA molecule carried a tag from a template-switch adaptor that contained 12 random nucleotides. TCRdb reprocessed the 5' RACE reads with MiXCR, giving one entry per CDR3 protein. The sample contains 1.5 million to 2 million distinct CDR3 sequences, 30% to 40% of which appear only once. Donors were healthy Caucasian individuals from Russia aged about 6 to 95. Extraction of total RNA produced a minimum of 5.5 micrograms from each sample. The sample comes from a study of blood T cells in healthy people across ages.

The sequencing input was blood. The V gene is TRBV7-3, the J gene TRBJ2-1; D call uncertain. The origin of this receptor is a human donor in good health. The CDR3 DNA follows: TGTGCCAGCAGCTTACAGCCGGACAATGAGCAGTTCTTC. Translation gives CASSLQPDNEQFF.